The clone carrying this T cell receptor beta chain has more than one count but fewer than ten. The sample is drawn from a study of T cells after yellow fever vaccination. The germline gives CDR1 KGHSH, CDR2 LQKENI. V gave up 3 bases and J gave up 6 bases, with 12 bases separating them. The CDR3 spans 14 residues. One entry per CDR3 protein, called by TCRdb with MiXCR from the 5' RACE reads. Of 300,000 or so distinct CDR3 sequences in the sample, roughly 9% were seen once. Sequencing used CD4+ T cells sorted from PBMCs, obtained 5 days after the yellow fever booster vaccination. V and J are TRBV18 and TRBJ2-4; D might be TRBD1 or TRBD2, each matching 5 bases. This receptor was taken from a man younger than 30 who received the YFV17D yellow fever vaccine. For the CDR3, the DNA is TGTGCCAGCTCACCGGCCGGGACCCCAAACATTCAGTACTTC. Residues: CASSPAGTPNIQYF.